These 10 T cell receptor beta chains share one sample of origin, sequenced in a study of T cells in Graves' hyperthyroidism and ophthalmopathy. RNA transcripts provided the source from which TCR beta CDR3 regions were amplified. HTBI primers drove first-round RT-PCR of the TCR CDR3. TCRdb re-analysed the multiplex PCR reads in MiXCR, keeping a single row per CDR3 protein. The sample lists some 250,000 distinct CDR3 sequences, just over 14% occurring once. The specimen sequenced was blood. Every receptor here comes from a woman in her thirties or forties with Graves' hyperthyroidism that later progressed to Graves' ophthalmopathy.

J is TRBJ2-7 and V is TRBV6-1; 8 positions match TRBD1. V lost 10 bases, J lost 6 bases, and 17 bases stayed unmatched. The germline V gene encodes CDR1 MNHNS and CDR2 SASEGT. The CDR3 loop spans 15 amino acids. The DNA for the CDR3 is TGTGCCAACAGCAAACTGACAGGGGTAACCTCCGAGCAGTACTTC. Translation: CANSKLTGVTSEQYF.

V usage is TRBV12-3 or TRBV12-4 and J usage is TRBJ1-5; 11 nucleotides align to TRBD1. The CDR3 covers 16 residues. Trimming cost V 2 bases and J 5 bases; bases outside gene matches: 5. CDR3 bases: TGTGCCAGCAGTTTAAGTCCGGGACAGGGGGATCAGCCCCAGCATTTT. Translation: CASSLSPGQGDQPQHF.

The J gene is TRBJ2-2, the V gene TRBV9, with 7 bases matching TRBD1. Per the germline V gene, CDR1 is SGDLS and CDR2 is YYNGEE. After removal of 2 bases from V and 1 base from J, the junction contained 5 bases not matched to a gene. The CDR3 has 16 amino acids. CDR3 sequence: CASSVGTALNTGELFF. The CDR3 DNA sequence: TGTGCCAGCAGCGTTGGGACAGCCCTGAACACCGGGGAGCTGTTTTTT.

This clonotype was observed many times. This CDR3 reads CASSPKGSQNRETQYF. The CDR3 nucleotides are TGTGCCAGCAGCCCTAAAGGTAGCCAGAACCGGGAGACCCAGTACTTC. V is TRBV3-1 and J is TRBJ2-5, with D unclear. The germline gives CDR1 LGHDT, CDR2 YNNKEL (reference sequence). The CDR3 is made up of 16 amino acids. V gave up 4 bases and J gave up 5 bases, with 20 bases separating them.

This clonotype occurred many times. J is TRBJ2-7 and V is TRBV27; unclear D gene. Trimming pared 0 bases from V and 4 bases from J, leaving 7 bases between. The CDR3 has 13 amino acids. CDR1 and CDR2 from the germline V gene are MNHEY and SMNVEV (reference sequence). The CDR3 here is CASSLSFGYEQYF. The CDR3 DNA reads as TGTGCCAGCAGTTTATCATTCGGGTACGAGCAGTACTTC.

This clonotype appeared many times. The chain joins TRBV6-5 to TRBJ2-2, with a possible D match to TRBD1 (5 bases). The CDR3 runs to 17 residues. The germline V and J ends were trimmed by 2 bases and 5 bases, with 18 bases remaining between them. Germline V gives CDR1 MNHEY, CDR2 SVGAGI. The CDR3 nucleotides read TGTGCCAGCAGTTACGGAACGACAGTCCTCGAGACCGGGGAGCTGTTTTTT. As protein: CASSYGTTVLETGELFF.

There are many counts of this clonotype. The rearrangement links TRBV6-5 to TRBJ2-5; D is uncertain. Germline V lookup: CDR1 MNHEY, CDR2 SVGAGI. CDR3 length: 14 amino acids. With 0 bases removed from V and 5 bases from J, the gap between germline ends came to 10 bases. CDR3 protein: CASSYSQLSETQYF. The DNA for the CDR3 is TGTGCCAGCAGTTACTCTCAGCTCTCGGAGACCCAGTACTTC.

This clonotype was detected only a few times. The J gene is TRBJ1-2, the V gene TRBV2; D is unclear. Per germline, CDR1 SNHLY and CDR2 FYNNEI. V was cut by 3 bases and J by 3 bases, with 8 bases left in between. This CDR3 comprises 13 residues. The CDR3 nucleotides read TGTGCCAGCAGTGAGGACGGATACTATGGCTACACCTTC. Translation gives CASSEDGYYGYTF.

This clonotype was seen ten or more times. The rearrangement joins TRBV28 to TRBJ1-1, with D uncertain. This CDR3 comprises 15 residues. The V gene's germline CDR1 is MDHEN and CDR2 SYDVKM. V was pared by 6 bases and J by 0 bases, with 14 bases between. The CDR3 region has the DNA TGTGCCAGCAGCTTCCCAGGTGACATGAACACTGAAGCTTTCTTT. It is translated as CASSFPGDMNTEAFF.

This clonotype has ten or more counts. The chain employs TRBV12-3 or TRBV12-4 and TRBJ1-5; D remains ambiguous. V gave up 5 bases and J gave up 0 bases, with 11 bases separating them. This CDR3 has 15 amino acids. The chain's CDR3 is CASSMEIYSNQPQHF. As DNA, the CDR3 is TGTGCCAGCAGTATGGAGATATATAGCAATCAGCCCCAGCATTTT.